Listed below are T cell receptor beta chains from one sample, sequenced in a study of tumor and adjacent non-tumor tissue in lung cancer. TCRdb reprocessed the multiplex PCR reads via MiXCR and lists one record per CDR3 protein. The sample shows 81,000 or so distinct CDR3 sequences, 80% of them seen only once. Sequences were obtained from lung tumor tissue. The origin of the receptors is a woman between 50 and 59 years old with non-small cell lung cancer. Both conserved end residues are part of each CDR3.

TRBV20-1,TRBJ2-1,CSARDGGSGSHPAEQLF
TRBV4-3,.,CASSQSPGSSYDQFF
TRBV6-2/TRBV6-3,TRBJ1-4,CVSSHGTAEKQFF
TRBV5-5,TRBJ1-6,CASGSGQWNSPLHF
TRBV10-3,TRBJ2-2,CVITGSNGELFF
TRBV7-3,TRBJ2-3,CVSSPDSGGTDTEYF
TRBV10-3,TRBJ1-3,CAITGRGSSGNTINF
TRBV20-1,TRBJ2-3,CSAMTSDTCTQYF
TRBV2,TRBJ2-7,CASSEAETGNEQYF
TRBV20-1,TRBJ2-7,CSAIDRAEYEQYF
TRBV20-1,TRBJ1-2,CSAVQWAGYGYTF
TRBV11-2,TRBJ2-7,CASSSLTGVGEQYF
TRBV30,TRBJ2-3,CACQQWTDTDTQYF
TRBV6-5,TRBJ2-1,CVSSSLTGEANEEFF
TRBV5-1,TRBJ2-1,CASSLMLGAGVRGDEQFF
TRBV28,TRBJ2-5,CASSSPALETQCF
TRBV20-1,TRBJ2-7,CSGRWELAAYEQYF
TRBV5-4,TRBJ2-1,CASSVSGLAGNEQFF
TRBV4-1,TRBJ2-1,CASSQGNSGPYNKQLF
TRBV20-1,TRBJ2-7,CSAETGTGGYGQYF
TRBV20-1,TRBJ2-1,CNATDRGARSYNEQFF
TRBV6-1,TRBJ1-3,CASSVGQNSRNTLYF
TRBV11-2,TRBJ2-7,CASSSREQYF
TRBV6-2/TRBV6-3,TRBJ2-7,CASNYLGLREQYF
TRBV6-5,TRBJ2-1,CASSEFSCSEQFF
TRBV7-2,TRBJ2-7,CISSLASGSYEQYF
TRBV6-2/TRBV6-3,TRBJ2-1,CAIASGNYNEQFF
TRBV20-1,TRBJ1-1,CSVRRPQGTEAFF
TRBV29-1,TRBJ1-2,CSVPCVRSGYTF
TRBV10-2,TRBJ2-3,CASRTSASSTDTHYF
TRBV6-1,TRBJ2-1,CVSKSLTGSLVGEQFF
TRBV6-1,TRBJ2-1,CVSKSLTGSFVDELFF